This TCR beta chain was profiled in a study of CD8 T cells in Susac syndrome. The study, taken as a whole, reports: Clonal expansion was missing from Susac syndrome CD4+ T cell repertoires.

CDR3 length equals 15 residues. The V end was cut by 2 bases, the J end by 8 bases, with 13 bases between. As to this clonotype: Its antigen is not known.

RNA, at roughly 0.45 to 1 ug, was reverse transcribed with random hexamers. Via MiXCR, TCRdb re-called the immunoSEQ multiplex PCR reads, giving one row per CDR3 protein. The sample lists more than 110,000 distinct CDR3 sequences; over 90% were seen once. This TCR came from a human donor with Susac syndrome. Sequences were obtained from CD4+ T cells from PBMCs. This chain uses TRBV12-3 or TRBV12-4 with TRBJ1-6; D remains unclear. In nucleotides, the CDR3 is TGTGCCAGCAGTTTATACGGACCTTGGGATTCACCCCTCCACTTT. Protein product: CASSLYGPWDSPLHF.